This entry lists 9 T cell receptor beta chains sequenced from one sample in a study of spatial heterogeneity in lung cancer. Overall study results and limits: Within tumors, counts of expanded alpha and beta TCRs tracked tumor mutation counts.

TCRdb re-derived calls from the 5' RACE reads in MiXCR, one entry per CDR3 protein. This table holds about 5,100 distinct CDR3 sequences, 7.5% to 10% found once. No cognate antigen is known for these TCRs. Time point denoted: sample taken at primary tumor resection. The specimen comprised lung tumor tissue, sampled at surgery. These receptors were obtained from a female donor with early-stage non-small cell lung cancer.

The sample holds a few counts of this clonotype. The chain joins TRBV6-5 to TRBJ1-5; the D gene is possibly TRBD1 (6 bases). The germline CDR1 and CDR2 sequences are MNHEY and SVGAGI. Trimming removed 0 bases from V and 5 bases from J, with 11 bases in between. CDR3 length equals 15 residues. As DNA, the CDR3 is TGTGCCAGCAGTTACTCGACAGGAACGGATCAGCCCCAGCATTTT. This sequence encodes CASSYSTGTDQPQHF.

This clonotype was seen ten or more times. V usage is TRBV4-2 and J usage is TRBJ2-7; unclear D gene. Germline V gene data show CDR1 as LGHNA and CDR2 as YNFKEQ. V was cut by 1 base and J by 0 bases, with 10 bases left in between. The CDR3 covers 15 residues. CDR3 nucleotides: TGTGCCAGCAGCCAAGTGGTGGCTAGCTCCTACGAGCAGTACTTC. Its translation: CASSQVVASSYEQYF.

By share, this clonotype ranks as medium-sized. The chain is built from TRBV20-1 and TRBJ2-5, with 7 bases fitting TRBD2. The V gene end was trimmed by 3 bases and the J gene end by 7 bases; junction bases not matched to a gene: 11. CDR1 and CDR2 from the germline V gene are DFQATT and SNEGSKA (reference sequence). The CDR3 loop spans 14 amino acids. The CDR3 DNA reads TGCAGTGCTAGTCCCTTTGGAGGCGGGGGGACCCAGTACTTC. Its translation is CSASPFGGGGTQYF.

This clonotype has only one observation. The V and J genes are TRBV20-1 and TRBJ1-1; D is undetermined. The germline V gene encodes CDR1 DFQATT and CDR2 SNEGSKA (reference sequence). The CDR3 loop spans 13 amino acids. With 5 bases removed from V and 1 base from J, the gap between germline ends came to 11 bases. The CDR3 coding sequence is TGCAGTGCTCCCCCCCCTTGGAACACTGAAGCTTTCTTT. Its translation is CSAPPPWNTEAFF.

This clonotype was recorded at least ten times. The CDR3 loop is CASSTGQPNQPQHF. DNA for the CDR3: TGCGCCAGCAGCACGGGACAGCCAAATCAGCCCCAGCATTTT. The chain uses TRBV5-1 and TRBJ1-5; 7 bases align to TRBD1. V shed 4 bases, J shed 4 bases, and the junction held 5 bases outside the gene matches. The germline V gene has CDR1 SGHRS and CDR2 YFSETQ. This CDR3 spans 14 amino acids.

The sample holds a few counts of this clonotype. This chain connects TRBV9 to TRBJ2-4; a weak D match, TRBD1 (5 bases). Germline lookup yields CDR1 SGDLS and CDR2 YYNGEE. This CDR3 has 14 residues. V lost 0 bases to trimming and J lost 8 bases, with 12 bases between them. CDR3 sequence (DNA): TGTGCCAGCAGCGTAGAGGCAGGGTGGGACATTCAGTACTTC. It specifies CASSVEAGWDIQYF. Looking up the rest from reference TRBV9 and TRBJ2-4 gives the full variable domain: DSGVTQTPKHLITATGQRVTLRCSPRSGDLSVYWYQQSLDQGLQFLIQYYNGEERAKGNILERFSAQQFPDLHSELNLSSLELGDSALYFCASSVEAGWDIQYFGAGTRLSVL.

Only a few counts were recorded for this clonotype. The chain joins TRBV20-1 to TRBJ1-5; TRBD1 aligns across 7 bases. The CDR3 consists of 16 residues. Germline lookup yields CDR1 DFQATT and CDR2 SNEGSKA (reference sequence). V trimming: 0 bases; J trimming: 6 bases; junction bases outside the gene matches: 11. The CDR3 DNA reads TGCAGTGCTAGAGATACGAGACAGGGATACGGTCAGCCCCAGCATTTT. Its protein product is CSARDTRQGYGQPQHF.

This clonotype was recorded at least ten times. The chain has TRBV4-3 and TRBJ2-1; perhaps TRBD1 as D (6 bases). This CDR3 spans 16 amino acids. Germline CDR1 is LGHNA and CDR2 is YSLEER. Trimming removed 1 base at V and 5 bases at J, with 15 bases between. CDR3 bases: TGCGCCAGCAGCCAAGGGTGGACAGAGTTTAACAATGAGCAGTTCTTC. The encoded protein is CASSQGWTEFNNEQFF.

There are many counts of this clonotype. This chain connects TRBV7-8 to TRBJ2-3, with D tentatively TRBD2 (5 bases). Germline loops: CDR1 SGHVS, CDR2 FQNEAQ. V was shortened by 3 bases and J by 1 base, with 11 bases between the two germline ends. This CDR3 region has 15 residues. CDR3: CASSFGGVGTDTQYF. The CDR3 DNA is TGTGCCAGCAGCTTCGGAGGCGTTGGCACAGATACGCAGTATTTT.